Given below is one TCR beta chain in context. CDR3 size: 13 residues. Trimming cost V 1 base and J 7 bases; bases outside gene matches: 3. Germline V gene sequence: CDR1 SGHDT, CDR2 YYEEEE. PCR employed 60 Vbeta and 13 Jbeta primers. Libraries were prepared by immunoSEQ multiplex PCR; TCRdb keeps only in-frame clonotypes and omits some of them. Of 200,000 or so clones in the sample, around 77% were seen once. The record originates from a study of cytomegalovirus exposure and HLA in healthy donors. The sequenced sample consisted of PBMCs. The receptor was isolated from a woman aged 30 to 39 in good health and CMV-seronegative. V and J are TRBV5-6 and TRBJ2-5; 8 nucleotides line up with TRBD1. Written as DNA, the CDR3 is TGTGCCAGCAGCTTGCAGGGGGCGACGACCCAGTACTTC. As protein: CASSLQGATTQYF.